The 4 T cell receptor beta chains reported below all come from one sample, sequenced in a study of blood T cell repertoires in COVID-19. Produced via immunoSEQ multiplex PCR; TCRdb's table is partial and in-frame only. The repertoire holds 250,000 to 300,000 clones, roughly 90% seen once, with less than 2% in the top ten. Sequenced material: PBMCs or T cells enriched from blood (not recorded which). The receptor source for this set is a woman between 40 and 55 years old who had recovered from COVID-19.

The V gene is TRBV5-1, the J gene TRBJ1-2, with D possibly being TRBD1 (5 bases). Germline CDR1 is SGHRS and CDR2 is YFSETQ. Trimming removed 4 bases from V and 0 bases from J, with 10 bases in between. This CDR3 spans 14 amino acids. The CDR3 reads CASSKDTTNYGYTF. The CDR3 coding sequence is TGCGCCAGCAGCAAGGACACTACTAACTATGGCTACACCTTC.

J is TRBJ1-2 and V is TRBV27; unclear D gene. Germline CDR1 is MNHEY and CDR2 is SMNVEV (reference sequence). CDR3 length: 14 residues. V gave up 3 bases and J gave up 3 bases, with 11 bases separating them. CDR3 in amino acids: CASSLTNGDYGYTF. CDR3 in DNA: TGTGCCAGCAGTTTGACGAATGGAGACTATGGCTACACCTTC.

The chain uses TRBV7-9 and TRBJ1-5; the D is unclear. Germline CDR1 SEHNR, CDR2 FQNEAQ (reference sequence). V was trimmed by 3 bases and J by 4 bases, leaving 4 bases between them. There are 12 residues in the CDR3. CDR3 amino acids: CASSFLNQPQHF. In DNA, the CDR3 is TGTGCCAGCAGCTTCTTGAATCAGCCCCAGCATTTT.

J is TRBJ1-1 and V is TRBV6-5; D ambiguous. V dropped 3 bases and J dropped 5 bases, with 19 bases sitting between them. CDR1 is MNHEY, CDR2 SVGAGI, per germline. CDR3 size: 16 residues. CDR3 in DNA: TGTGCCAGCAGTTATGGAATCGAAAGGCGGGGAACTGAAGCTTTCTTT. Its protein is CASSYGIERRGTEAFF.